A selection of T cell receptor beta chains follows, all from one sample in a study of beta chain features in type 1 diabetes. Clones were read by immunoSEQ multiplex PCR, and TCRdb kept only the in-frame ones, dropping some. The sample records tens of thousands of clones, roughly 50% being singletons. Sequencing was done on a sample of stem cell memory CD4+ T cells from blood. The receptors here all came from a woman aged 25 to 39 in good health. Both conserved end residues are part of each CDR3. D genes are given only for firm matches. Clone size is stated in some rows and not others, as once, few, many or a class when expanded.

>TRBJ2-3|-|TRBV18|-
CASSPGHLYTDTQYF
TGTGCCAGCTCACCGGGACATTTATACACAGATACGCAGTATTTT
>TRBJ2-3|-|TRBV5-4|-
CASSLGQDYSDTQYF
TGTGCCAGCAGCTTGGGGCAGGATTATTCGGATACGCAGTATTTT
>TRBJ2-5|few|TRBV7-8|-
CASSLTVGGPKETQYF
TGTGCCAGCAGCTTAACCGTCGGGGGACCAAAAGAGACCCAGTACTTC
>TRBJ2-7|-|TRBV10-3|TRBD1
CAINPRGEQGGSYEQYF
TGTGCCATCAATCCTAGGGGGGAACAGGGGGGCTCCTACGAGCAGTACTTC
>TRBJ2-7|-|TRBV28|TRBD2
CASRFGLAGVSYEQYF
TGTGCCAGCAGGTTCGGACTAGCGGGAGTTTCCTACGAGCAGTACTTC
>TRBJ1-4|-|TRBV18|-
CASSPSTGGANEKLFF
TGTGCCAGCTCACCTTCGACAGGTGGGGCTAATGAAAAACTGTTTTTT
>TRBJ2-7|few|TRBV30|-
CALTGATYEQYF
TGTGCCTTGACAGGAGCGACCTACGAGCAGTACTTC
>TRBJ2-1|-|TRBV7-7|-
CASSPGVFPYNEQFF
TGTGCTAGCAGCCCGGGAGTATTTCCCTACAATGAGCAGTTCTTC
>TRBJ2-5|few|TRBV5-4|-
CASSPSWAETQYF
TGTGCCAGCAGCCCATCGTGGGCGGAGACCCAGTACTTC
>TRBJ2-7|once|TRBV16|-
CASSQSEIQYF
TGTGCCAGCAGCCAATCGGAGATCCAGTACTTC
>TRBJ2-2|-|TRBV19|-
CASRVSAGELFF
TGTGCCAGTAGAGTAAGCGCAGGGGAGCTGTTTTTT
>TRBJ2-7|few|TRBV29-1|TRBD2
CSVEDRGGSYEQYF
TGCAGCGTTGAAGATCGGGGGGGCTCCTACGAGCAGTACTTC
>TRBJ1-2|-|TRBV9|TRBD1
CASSVVRGPNYGYTF
TGTGCCAGCAGCGTAGTTAGGGGGCCTAACTATGGCTACACCTTC
>TRBJ1-1|-|TRBV19|TRBD1
CASSNRGGGTEAFF
TGTGCCAGTAGTAACAGGGGAGGAGGGACTGAAGCTTTCTTT
>TRBJ2-7|-|TRBV19|TRBD2
CATSRTSGNYEQYF
TGTGCCACCTCCCGGACTAGCGGGAACTACGAGCAGTACTTC
>TRBJ1-1|-|TRBV30|-
CAWRVGSYTEAFF
TGTGCCTGGAGGGTAGGGAGCTACACTGAAGCTTTCTTT
>TRBJ2-7|-|TRBV11-2|TRBD2
CASSLTPGLAGGPSYEQYF
TGTGCCAGCAGCTTAACCCCGGGACTAGCGGGAGGGCCGTCTTACGAGCAGTACTTC
>TRBJ1-1|-|TRBV9|-
CASSVVRGTEAFF
TGTGCCAGCAGCGTAGTTAGGGGCACTGAAGCTTTCTTT
>TRBJ2-1|-|TRBV6-5|-
CASRRQYNEQFF
TGTGCCAGCCGGAGGCAGTACAATGAGCAGTTCTTC
>TRBJ1-1|-|TRBV19|TRBD1
CASSRGDRLNTEAFF
TGTGCCAGTAGCCGGGGGGACAGGCTTAACACTGAAGCTTTCTTT
>TRBJ1-2|few|TRBV7-2|TRBD1
CASSPGQGDYGYTF
TGTGCCAGCAGCCCTGGACAGGGCGACTATGGCTACACCTTC
>TRBJ2-5|-|TRBV4-2|TRBD1
CASSQGQGTGETQYF
TGTGCCAGCAGCCAAGGACAGGGGACAGGGGAGACCCAGTACTTC
>TRBJ2-1|-|TRBV7-2|-
CASSSNYNEQFF
TGTGCCAGCAGCTCAAACTACAATGAGCAGTTCTTC
>TRBJ2-7|-|TRBV5-6|TRBD1
CASSRVPGTDEQYF
TGTGCCAGCAGCCGTGTTCCCGGGACAGACGAGCAGTACTTC
>TRBJ1-6|few|TRBV25-1|-
CASSDSSRIPLHF
TGTGCCAGCAGTGACTCTTCGCGGATTCCCCTCCACTTT
>TRBJ2-1|-|TRBV6-5|-
CASSYYTNSYNEQFF
TGTGCCAGCAGTTACTACACCAACTCCTACAATGAGCAGTTCTTC
>TRBJ2-1|-|TRBV28|TRBD2
CASSFFGGRAVRGNEQFF
TGTGCCAGCAGTTTTTTCGGCGGGAGGGCCGTAAGGGGTAATGAGCAGTTCTTC
>TRBJ2-3|-|TRBV11-1|TRBD2
CASSLASGRAQDTQYF
TGTGCCAGCAGCTTGGCTAGCGGGAGGGCCCAAGATACGCAGTATTTT
>TRBJ2-7|-|TRBV28|-
CASTGSYEQYF
TGTGCCAGCACGGGAAGCTACGAGCAGTACTTC
>TRBJ2-5|-|TRBV7-9|-
CASSFASTQETQYF
TGTGCCAGCAGCTTTGCGTCTACCCAAGAGACCCAGTACTTC
>TRBJ2-4|-|TRBV18|-
CASSPQAAAKNIQYF
TGTGCCAGCTCACCACAGGCGGCCGCCAAAAACATTCAGTACTTC